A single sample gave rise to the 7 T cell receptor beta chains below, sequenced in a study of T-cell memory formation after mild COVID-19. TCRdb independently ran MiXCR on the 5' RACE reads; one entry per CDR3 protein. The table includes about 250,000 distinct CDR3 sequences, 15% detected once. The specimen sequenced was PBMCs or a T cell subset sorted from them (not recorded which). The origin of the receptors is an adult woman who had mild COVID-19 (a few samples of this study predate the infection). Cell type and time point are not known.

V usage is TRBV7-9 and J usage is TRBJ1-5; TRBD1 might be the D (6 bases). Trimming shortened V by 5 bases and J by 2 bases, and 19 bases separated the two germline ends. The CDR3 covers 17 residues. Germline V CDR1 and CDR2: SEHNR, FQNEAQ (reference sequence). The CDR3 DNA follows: TGTGCCAGCAGCCGGGGAGGTGACAGACAGGGCAATCAGCCCCAGCATTTT. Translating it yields CASSRGGDRQGNQPQHF.

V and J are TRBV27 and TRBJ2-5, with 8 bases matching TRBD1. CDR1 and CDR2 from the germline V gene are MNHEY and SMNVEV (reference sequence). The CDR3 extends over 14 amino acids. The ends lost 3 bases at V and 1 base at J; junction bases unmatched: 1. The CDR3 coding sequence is TGTGCCAGCAGTTTCAGGGGGCCCCAAGAGACCCAGTACTTC. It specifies CASSFRGPQETQYF.

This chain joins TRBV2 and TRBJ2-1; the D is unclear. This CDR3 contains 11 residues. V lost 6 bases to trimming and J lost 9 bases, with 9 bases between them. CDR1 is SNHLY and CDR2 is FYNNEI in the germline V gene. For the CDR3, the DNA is TGTGCCAGCAGACGGATCAGTGAGCAGTTCTTC. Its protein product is CASRRISEQFF.

Written as DNA, the CDR3 is TGCAGTGCTAGTACTCGGACATACTATGGCTACACCTTC. This encodes CSASTRTYYGYTF. The rearrangement joins TRBV20-1 to TRBJ1-2; weak D call: TRBD1 (5 bases). V was shortened by 3 bases and J by 3 bases, with 11 bases between the two germline ends. CDR1 and CDR2 from the germline V gene are DFQATT and SNEGSKA (reference sequence). This CDR3 comprises 13 residues.

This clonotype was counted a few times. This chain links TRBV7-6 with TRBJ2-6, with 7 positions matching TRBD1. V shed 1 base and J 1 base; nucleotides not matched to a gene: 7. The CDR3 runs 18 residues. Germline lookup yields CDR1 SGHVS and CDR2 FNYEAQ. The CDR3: CASSLGYRGASGANVLTF. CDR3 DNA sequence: TGTGCCAGCAGCTTAGGTTACAGGGGCGCGTCTGGGGCCAACGTCCTGACTTTC.

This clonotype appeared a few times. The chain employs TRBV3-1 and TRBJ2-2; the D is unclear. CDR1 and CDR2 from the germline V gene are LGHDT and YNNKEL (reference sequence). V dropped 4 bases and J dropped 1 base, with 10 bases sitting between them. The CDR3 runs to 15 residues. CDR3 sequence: CASSPLSGNTGELFF. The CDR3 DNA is TGTGCCAGCAGCCCCTTGTCAGGGAACACCGGGGAGCTGTTTTTT.

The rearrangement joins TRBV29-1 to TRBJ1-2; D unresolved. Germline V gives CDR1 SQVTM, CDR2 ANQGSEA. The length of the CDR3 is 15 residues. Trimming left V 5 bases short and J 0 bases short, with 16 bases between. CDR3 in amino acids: CSVLGFGLANYGYTF. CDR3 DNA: TGCAGCGTTCTAGGGTTCGGTCTGGCTAACTATGGCTACACCTTC.